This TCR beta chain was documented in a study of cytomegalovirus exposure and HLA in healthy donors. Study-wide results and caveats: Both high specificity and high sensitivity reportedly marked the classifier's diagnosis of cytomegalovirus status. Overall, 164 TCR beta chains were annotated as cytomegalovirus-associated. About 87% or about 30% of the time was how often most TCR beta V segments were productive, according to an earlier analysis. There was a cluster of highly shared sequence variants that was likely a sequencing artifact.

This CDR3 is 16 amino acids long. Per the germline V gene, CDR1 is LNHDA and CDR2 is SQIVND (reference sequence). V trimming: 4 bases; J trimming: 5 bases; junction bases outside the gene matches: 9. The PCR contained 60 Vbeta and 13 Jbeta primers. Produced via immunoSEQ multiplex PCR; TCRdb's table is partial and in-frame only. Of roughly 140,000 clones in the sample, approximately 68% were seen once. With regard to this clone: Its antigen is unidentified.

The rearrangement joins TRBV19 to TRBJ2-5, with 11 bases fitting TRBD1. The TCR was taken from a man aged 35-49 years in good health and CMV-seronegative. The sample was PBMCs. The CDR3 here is CASSTTPGQGVETQYF. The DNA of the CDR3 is TGTGCCAGTAGTACGACACCGGGACAGGGGGTGGAGACCCAGTACTTC.